The next 29 T cell receptor beta chains were all read from a single sample in a study of blood T cell repertoires in COVID-19. TCRdb's copy holds only in-frame clones and misses some; the assay was immunoSEQ multiplex PCR. The sample consists of nearly 350,000 clones, 87% of them appearing once. The sample taken for sequencing was peripheral blood. The source of these receptors is a woman between 45 and 60 years old with COVID-19, enrolled during active disease.

V gene TRBV5-1 combines with J gene TRBJ1-5; maybe TRBD1 (5 bases). Per germline, CDR1 SGHRS and CDR2 YFSETQ. Trimming pared 4 bases from V and 4 bases from J, leaving 9 bases between. The CDR3 spans 13 residues. CDR3 residues: CASSPTVNQPQHF. DNA for the CDR3: TGCGCCAGCAGCCCGACAGTAAATCAGCCCCAGCATTTT.

This clone appeared once. The CDR3 region has the DNA TGTGCCAGTAGTCCTCGGACTAGCGGGAGTCTTGAGCAGTTCTTC. Translating it yields CASSPRTSGSLEQFF. V and J are TRBV19 and TRBJ2-1; 13 bases line up with TRBD2. This CDR3 spans 15 amino acids. CDR1 is LNHDA and CDR2 is SQIVND in the germline V gene (reference sequence). Trimming removed 5 bases from V and 9 bases from J; junction bases left unmatched: 7.

CDR3 DNA: TGTGCCAGCAGCCCCCCGGAGTCGTGGGTTGGGGAGCAGTACTTC. Translating it yields CASSPPESWVGEQYF. The gene calls are TRBV11-2 and TRBJ2-7, with D unclear. Trimming shortened V by 5 bases and J by 7 bases, and 21 bases separated the two germline ends. The CDR3 loop spans 15 amino acids. Germline assignment: CDR1 SGHAT and CDR2 FQNNGV.

This clone has a handful of counts. The chain links TRBV5-4 to TRBJ2-2; D call uncertain. Germline V gene sequence: CDR1 SGHNT, CDR2 YYREEE (reference sequence). V was cut by 0 bases and J by 5 bases, with 5 bases left in between. CDR3 size: 13 residues. The CDR3 reads CASSLVATGELFF. The CDR3 DNA sequence: TGTGCCAGCAGCTTGGTGGCAACCGGGGAGCTGTTTTTT.

This chain's CDR3 is CASSDRGRVEEKLFF. The CDR3 DNA is TGTGCCAGCAGCGATAGGGGGCGAGTCGAGGAAAAACTGTTTTTT. V is TRBV7-2 and J is TRBJ1-4; 7 bases are a match to TRBD1. The CDR3 sequence is 15 residues long. Germline assignment: CDR1 SGHTA and CDR2 FQGNSA. The junction had 11 bases not matched to a gene; V was cut back by 5 bases and J by 8 bases.

The V and J genes are TRBV5-6 and TRBJ1-2; TRBD1 is a possible D gene (6 bases). The V end lost 4 bases, the J end lost 6 bases, and 19 bases lay between the germline ends. Germline-derived CDR1 and CDR2 are SGHDT and YYEEEE. The CDR3 is 15 residues long. The CDR3 sequence is CASSIISRDKDGYTF. DNA of the CDR3: TGTGCCAGCAGCATAATTTCCCGGGACAAGGATGGCTACACCTTC.

This chain uses TRBV2 with TRBJ2-7; no definite D call. V was clipped by 7 bases and J by 3 bases, with 10 bases between them. The CDR3 spans 12 residues. Germline V gene lookup returns CDR1 SNHLY and CDR2 FYNNEI. The CDR3 sequence: CASITEIYEQYF. CDR3 in DNA: TGTGCCAGCATTACAGAAATCTACGAGCAGTACTTC.

This chain joins TRBV30 and TRBJ2-7; 7 bases fit TRBD1. This CDR3 has 11 residues. CDR1 and CDR2 (germline): GTSNPN, SVGIG (reference sequence). V shed 5 bases, J shed 4 bases, and the junction held 2 bases outside the gene matches. Here the CDR3 DNA reads TGTGCCTGGCAGGGGGTATACGAGCAGTACTTC. As protein: CAWQGVYEQYF.

This rearrangement joins TRBV24-1 to TRBJ1-5, with D tentatively TRBD1 (6 bases). The CDR3 length is 16 residues. Germline V lookup: CDR1 KGHDR, CDR2 SFDVKD. Trimming cost V 5 bases and J 2 bases, with 15 bases left between them. CDR3 region: CATSGPRGVRNQPQHF. The CDR3 nucleotides read TGTGCCACCAGTGGTCCCAGGGGAGTTCGCAATCAGCCCCAGCATTTT.

This rearrangement joins TRBV19 to TRBJ2-1, with a weak D call TRBD1 (6 bases). Germline lookup yields CDR1 LNHDA and CDR2 SQIVND (reference sequence). CDR3 length: 15 amino acids. The ends were cut back, 6 bases at V and 3 bases at J, with 15 bases in the middle. The CDR3 DNA reads as TGTGCCAGTAGGAGAACAGGGTCGGGCTACAATGAGCAGTTCTTC. Its protein is CASRRTGSGYNEQFF. Together with reference TRBV19 and TRBJ2-1, the CDR3 gives the full variable domain: DGGITQSPKYLFRKEGQNVTLSCEQNLNHDAMYWYRQDPGQGLRLIYYSQIVNDFQKGDIAEGYSVSREKKESFPLTVTSAQKNPTAFYLCASRRTGSGYNEQFFGPGTRLTVL.

The V and J genes are TRBV2 and TRBJ2-7, with TRBD2 matching over 12 bases. CDR3 length: 15 amino acids. V lost 6 bases, J lost 2 bases, and 5 bases stayed unmatched. CDR1 is SNHLY, CDR2 FYNNEI, per germline. In nucleotides, the CDR3 is TGTGCCAGCAGCAATCTAGCGGGAGGGACCTACGAGCAGTACTTC. This sequence encodes CASSNLAGGTYEQYF.

The rearrangement uses TRBV3-1 (or the pseudogene TRBV3-2) and TRBJ2-2, with a tentative D call TRBD2 (6 bases). The CDR3 length is 16 residues. V lost 3 bases to trimming and J lost 5 bases, with 16 bases between them. The germline gives CDR1 LGHDT, CDR2 YNNKEL (reference sequence). The CDR3 spells CASSHELFSGTGELFF. The CDR3 coding sequence is TGTGCCAGCAGCCATGAGCTGTTTAGCGGTACCGGGGAGCTGTTTTTT.

This clone came up once. The sample carries other DNA sequences with the same CDR3. The chain joins TRBV6-5 to TRBJ1-1; D gene ambiguous. Trimming removed 0 bases at V and 2 bases at J, with 7 bases between. From germline, CDR1 is MNHEY and CDR2 SVGAGI. The length of the CDR3 is 14 residues. This chain's CDR3 is CASSYSTTNTEAFF. The CDR3 DNA sequence: TGTGCCAGCAGTTACTCGACAACAAACACTGAAGCTTTCTTT.

V is TRBV4-2 and J is TRBJ2-4, with a possible D match to TRBD2 (6 bases). Trimming left V 4 bases short and J 2 bases short, with 15 bases between. Germline V gene lookup returns CDR1 LGHNA and CDR2 YNFKEQ. This CDR3 is 16 amino acids long. CDR3 sequence: CASSRASDPTKNIQYF. CDR3 bases: TGTGCCAGCAGCCGAGCTAGCGATCCTACCAAAAACATTCAGTACTTC.

This chain links TRBV4-1 with TRBJ2-7; the match to TRBD1 covers 7 bases. The CDR3 extends over 12 amino acids. J lost 3 bases, V lost 5 bases, and 1 base had no gene match. CDR1 is MGHRA, CDR2 YSYEKL, per germline. In DNA form, the CDR3 reads TGCGCCAGCAGCTCAGGGGGCTACGAGCAGTACTTC. Translating gives CASSSGGYEQYF.

This clone appeared once. The chain has TRBV12-5 and TRBJ1-1; 7 positions agree with TRBD1. Losses at the gene ends were 6 bases for V and 3 bases for J; bases not matched to a gene: 4. The CDR3 consists of 13 residues. Germline CDR1 is LGHNT and CDR2 is FRNRAP. The CDR3 reads CASGLQGYTEAFF. The CDR3 DNA follows: TGTGCTAGTGGCCTACAGGGGTACACTGAAGCTTTCTTT.

The chain uses TRBV6-5 and TRBJ1-1; D is ambiguous. CDR3 length: 14 amino acids. Germline V gene sequence: CDR1 MNHEY, CDR2 SVGAGI. The V end was cut by 0 bases, the J end by 8 bases, with 13 bases between. The CDR3 region has the DNA TGTGCCAGCAGTTACTCAGGCGGGGTTCAAGAAGCTTTCTTT. It codes for CASSYSGGVQEAFF.

This clone came up once. The gene calls are TRBV27 and TRBJ1-2; 9 nucleotides align to TRBD1. CDR1 MNHEY and CDR2 SMNVEV come from the germline V gene (reference sequence). The CDR3 has 13 residues. V was clipped by 5 bases and J by 4 bases; unmatched bases: 2. The DNA for the CDR3 is TGTGCCAGCAGTGACAGGGGGACCTATGGCTACACCTTC. Translating gives CASSDRGTYGYTF.

V usage is TRBV10-1 and J usage is TRBJ2-5, with a weak D call TRBD1 (6 bases). The CDR3 is made up of 13 amino acids. Germline lookup yields CDR1 WNHNN and CDR2 SYGVQD (reference sequence). V dropped 10 bases and J dropped 5 bases, with 17 bases sitting between them. The CDR3 DNA follows: TGCGCCACCGAAGAAGGGGGTTCGGAGACCCAGTACTTC. Translated: CATEEGGSETQYF.

V gene TRBV4-1 combines with J gene TRBJ1-1; 7 bases align to TRBD1. Trimming removed 5 bases from V and 2 bases from J; junction bases left unmatched: 5. CDR1 is MGHRA and CDR2 is YSYEKL in the germline V gene. The CDR3 spans 14 residues. In nucleotides, the CDR3 is TGCGCCAGCAGCACCCGGACAGGAAACACTGAAGCTTTCTTT. Translated, it gives CASSTRTGNTEAFF.

The table lists this clone with a few counts. V usage is TRBV4-3 and J usage is TRBJ1-5; maybe TRBD1 (5 bases). The ends were cut back, 0 bases at V and 13 bases at J, with 13 bases in the middle. This CDR3 is built from 13 residues. The germline CDR1 and CDR2 sequences are LGHNA and YSLEER. CDR3: CASSQDRGNLQHF. CDR3 sequence (DNA): TGCGCCAGCAGCCAAGATCGGGGGAATCTTCAGCATTTT.

This rearrangement joins TRBV11-1 to TRBJ2-1; 7 nucleotides line up with TRBD2. With 5 bases clipped from V and 2 bases from J, the junction kept 9 bases outside the gene matches. This CDR3 is 16 amino acids long. The germline V gene has CDR1 SGHAT and CDR2 FQDESV (reference sequence). CDR3 DNA: TGTGCCAGCAGCAAAAAGCGGGGTGGGACCTACAATGAGCAGTTCTTC. It codes for CASSKKRGGTYNEQFF. Full variable domain (outside the CDR3, taken from reference TRBV11-1 and TRBJ2-1): EAEVAQSPRYKITEKSQAVAFWCDPISGHATLYWYRQILGQGPELLVQFQDESVVDDSQLPKDRFSAERLKGVDSTLKIQPAELGDSAMYLCASSKKRGGTYNEQFFGPGTRLTVL.

The chain employs TRBV7-6 and TRBJ1-2; D is unresolved. The CDR3 runs to 15 residues. V dropped 5 bases and J dropped 6 bases, with 19 bases sitting between them. Per germline, CDR1 SGHVS and CDR2 FNYEAQ. Here the CDR3 DNA reads TGTGCCAGCAGCCTCCAGGCCGGGAATTCAAATGGCTACACCTTC. As protein: CASSLQAGNSNGYTF.

This clone was counted once. V gene TRBV6-4 combines with J gene TRBJ1-2; perhaps TRBD1 as D (5 bases). The V end was cut by 8 bases, the J end by 0 bases, with 16 bases between. The CDR3 is 15 residues long. Germline loops: CDR1 MRHNA, CDR2 SNTAGT. CDR3 amino acids: CASAHTGTTNYGYTF. The CDR3 bases are TGTGCCAGCGCGCATACAGGAACGACTAACTATGGCTACACCTTC.

This clone has just one count. The chain couples TRBV14 to TRBJ2-1; 8 positions match TRBD2. CDR1 and CDR2 from the germline V gene are SGHDN and FVKESK. J was trimmed by 0 bases and V by 4 bases; bases with no gene match: 8. This CDR3 has 17 residues. CDR3 coding DNA: TGTGCCAGCAGCCGACTTCTAAGCGGGAGCTCCTACAATGAGCAGTTCTTC. Encoded protein: CASSRLLSGSSYNEQFF.

This sequence joins TRBV6-4 and TRBJ1-2; no firm D call. V lost 0 bases to trimming and J lost 8 bases, with 13 bases between them. The CDR3 loop spans 14 amino acids. Germline assignment: CDR1 MRHNA and CDR2 SNTAGT. The CDR3 spells CASSDSGFGGGYTF. The DNA for the CDR3 is TGTGCCAGCAGTGACTCCGGGTTTGGCGGCGGCTACACCTTC.

The rearrangement links TRBV30 to TRBJ1-4, with 10 positions matching TRBD1. Trimming at V came to 5 bases and at J to 7 bases, leaving 7 bases not matched to a gene. The CDR3 length is 14 residues. Germline CDR1 GTSNPN, CDR2 SVGIG (reference sequence). The CDR3 sequence: CAWSTGTGVEKLFF. The CDR3 DNA is TGTGCCTGGTCAACCGGGACAGGGGTTGAAAAACTGTTTTTT.

The J gene is TRBJ1-2, the V gene TRBV4-1, with D hard to call. This CDR3 contains 16 residues. The germline V and J ends were trimmed by 0 bases and 3 bases, with 14 bases remaining between them. Germline lookup yields CDR1 MGHRA and CDR2 YSYEKL. The CDR3 here is CASSQDSARLYYGYTF. DNA for the CDR3: TGCGCCAGCAGCCAAGATTCCGCCAGGCTATACTATGGCTACACCTTC.

The gene calls are TRBV12-3 or TRBV12-4 and TRBJ1-1; 9 nucleotides agree with TRBD1. CDR3 length equals 11 residues. The V gene end was trimmed by 6 bases and the J gene end by 8 bases; junction bases not matched to a gene: 1. Here the CDR3 DNA reads TGTGCCAGCAGGGGGACAGGGGAAGCTTTCTTT. Encoded protein: CASRGTGEAFF.